This T cell receptor (beta chain) was captured in a study of response to subunit inactivated influenza vaccine (dated by TCRdb to 2016 to 2018). Study-level background: To follow how T cells responded to a trivalent subunit inactivated influenza vaccine, the researchers relied on deep quantitative profiling of the T cell receptor repertoire.

Library preparation employed RT-PCR. Sequencing took place on an Illumina HiSeq 2500. TCRdb redid the processing of the public reads, applying fastp at Q25 and MiXCR, and retained in-frame beta chains. Rows with a matching CDR3 protein are joined into one entry that keeps the most common DNA and genes. For this sample the table gives a few hundred thousand distinct CDR3 sequences, of which approximately 10% were detected only once. About 11% of the sample is held by the ten biggest clonotypes. Points the paper makes about the study in general: The authors suggested that each seasonal influenza vaccination may recruit only a limited number of new T cells.

Remarks on this clonotype: This receptor's antigen is unknown. No clone much larger than this one lies a single base away; base qualities are absent.

The CDR3 runs 16 amino acids, cysteine and phenylalanine included. The only DNA kept is the CDR3, 48 bases in frame from the first base. V has 0 bases trimmed and J has 0 bases trimmed; junction bases matching no gene number 5. The germline V gene gives CDR1 as LGHNA and CDR2 as YSLEER. The data were also submitted as part of a second study, on T cells expressing NK-cell markers. As described in the second report: TCR beta cDNA libraries were prepared using 5'RACE template switching, which introduced a universal primer site and unique molecular identifiers. Three sorted T-cell subsets (CD3+CD56+NKG2C+, CD3+CD56+NKG2C- and CD3+CD56-NKG2C+) from fewer than 10 donors had their TCR beta-chain repertoires profiled. Seven of the eight sequenced donors were HCMV-seropositive and one was HCMV-seronegative. To restrict sorting to alphabetaTCR-expressing T cells, an anti-gammadeltaTCR antibody was added in several experiments. In six donors, the dominant CD3+CD56+NKG2C+ clonotypes were among the top 10 CD8+ clonotypes and accounted for about 1.0-7.0% of CD8+ T cells. Those dominant clonotypes were again the most abundant among CD3+CD56-NKG2C+ cells in several donors, at roughly 25-65%. It remained unclear whether the expanded NKG2C-expressing T cell clones were specific for HCMV antigens. The study sequenced eight donors, all healthy volunteers chosen at random: three men and five women. A commercial ELISA kit detecting HCMV-specific IgG in serum was used to determine HCMV serostatus. Peripheral blood mononuclear cells were isolated from blood by Ficoll density gradient centrifugation. Bulk peripheral blood T-cell repertoires were additionally sequenced from unsorted PBMC for six donors. cDNA synthesis was primed from the TCR beta constant segment and was followed by two successive PCR amplification steps. The libraries were sequenced on Illumina HiSeq 2000/2500, MiSeq or NextSeq, producing 2 x 150 bp reads. MIGEC was used to demultiplex reads and group reads by UMI, and MiTCR was used to assemble and quantify clonotypes. Only TCR cDNA sequences supported by at least two reads were kept to exclude erroneous sequences. Downstream repertoire analysis used the tcR package, and clonotypes were matched across fractions by CDR3 nucleotide sequence plus V segment. VDJmatch was used to annotate antigen specificity against VDJdb, with one amino acid substitution in CDR3 allowed.

The rearrangement combines TRBV4-3 with TRBJ2-7; 7 nucleotides in the junction match TRBD2. This TCR was sampled from a man aged 45-60 years who received an inactivated influenza vaccine. Donor details come from another sample of the same person, matched by shared clones. Here the sequenced sample was PBMCs from blood, taken on the day of vaccination. The DNA sequence is TGCGCCAGCAGCCAAGATAGAGGGAGGGCCTCCTACGAGCAGTACTTC. Translation gives CASSQDRGRASYEQYF.